This T cell receptor beta chain was retrieved from a study of blood T cell repertoires in COVID-19. Study information: Collection of acute and convalescent COVID-19 samples took place in the United States, Italy and Spain. The cDNA or gDNA used as material had been derived from T cells, B-cell-depleted T cells, or PBMCs.

Original analysis: Cell counts per sample came from amplifying reference gene primers. TCRdb's copy holds only in-frame clones and misses some; the assay was immunoSEQ multiplex PCR. The D gene and trimming were derived from the DNA, and the V and J assignments and clone size from that table. This table has under 130,000 clones, 88% appearing once. V lost 3 bases, J lost 7 bases, and 4 bases stayed unmatched. The germline gives CDR1 LGHDT, CDR2 YNNKEL (reference sequence). This CDR3 region has 13 residues. Sequenced sample: peripheral blood. This sequence originates from a human donor in a cohort sampled during active COVID-19. The chain carries TRBV3-1 (or the pseudogene TRBV3-2) and TRBJ1-2, with TRBD1 matching 8 bases. DNA of the CDR3: TGTGCCAGCAGCCACTCAGGGGGCGGTGGCTACACCTTC. It is translated as CASSHSGGGGYTF.